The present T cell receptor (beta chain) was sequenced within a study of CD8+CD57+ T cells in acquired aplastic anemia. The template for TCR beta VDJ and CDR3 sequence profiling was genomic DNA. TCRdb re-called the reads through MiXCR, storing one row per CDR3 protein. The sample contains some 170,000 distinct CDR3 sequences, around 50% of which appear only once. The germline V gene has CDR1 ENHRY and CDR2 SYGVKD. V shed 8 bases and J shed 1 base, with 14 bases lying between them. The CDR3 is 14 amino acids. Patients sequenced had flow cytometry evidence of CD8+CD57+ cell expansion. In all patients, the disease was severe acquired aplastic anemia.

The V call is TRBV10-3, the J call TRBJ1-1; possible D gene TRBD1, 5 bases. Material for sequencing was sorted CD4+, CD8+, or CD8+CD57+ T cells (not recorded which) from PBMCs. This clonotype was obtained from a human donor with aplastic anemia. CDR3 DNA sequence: TGTGCCATCCAGGCCGGGGGGGGGAACACTGAAGCTTTCTTT. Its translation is CAIQAGGGNTEAFF.